These 8 T cell receptor beta chains were sequenced from one sample in a study of blood T cell repertoires in COVID-19. Here immunoSEQ multiplex PCR was the method, and the copy in TCRdb shows in-frame clones only, minus some. The repertoire holds a few hundred thousand clones, with 85% to 90% as singletons. The sequenced sample was peripheral blood. These receptors all stem from a woman aged 50 to 60 with acute or convalescent COVID-19.

The sample holds one count of this clone. The CDR3 loop is CASSPNERDPSEQYF. CDR3 bases: TGCGCCAGCAGCCCCAATGAGCGGGATCCCTCCGAGCAGTACTTC. The chain joins TRBV5-1 to TRBJ2-7; 7 bases line up with TRBD2. Trimming cost V 4 bases and J 6 bases; bases outside gene matches: 13. The CDR3 runs to 15 residues. The V gene's germline CDR1 is SGHRS and CDR2 YFSETQ.

The V and J genes are TRBV9 and TRBJ1-4; D uncertain. Germline CDR1 and CDR2: SGDLS and YYNGEE. The CDR3 covers 16 residues. V was shortened by 8 bases and J by 5 bases, with 22 bases between the two germline ends. The CDR3 DNA follows: TGTGCCAGTTCGCCCATCCCGGGAAAGGGAAATGAAAAACTGTTTTTT. This gives the protein CASSPIPGKGNEKLFF.

This chain joins TRBV7-9 and TRBJ1-1; 7 positions agree with TRBD1. Losses at the gene ends were 5 bases for V and 1 base for J; bases not matched to a gene: 7. CDR3 length: 15 residues. The V gene's germline CDR1 is SEHNR and CDR2 FQNEAQ (reference sequence). The CDR3 sequence is CASSHRQGPNTEAFF. The CDR3, as DNA: TGTGCCAGCAGCCATCGACAGGGTCCGAACACTGAAGCTTTCTTT. The variable domain in full, completed from reference TRBV7-9 and TRBJ1-1, reads DTGVSQNPRHKITKRGQNVTFRCDPISEHNRLYWYRQTLGQGPEFLTYFQNEAQLEKSRLLSDRFSAERPKGSFSTLEIQRTEQGDSAMYLCASSHRQGPNTEAFFGQGTRLTVV.

The rearrangement uses TRBV11-3 and TRBJ1-1; possibly TRBD1 for D (6 bases). From germline, CDR1 is SGHNT and CDR2 YENEEA. Trimming stripped 2 bases from V and 2 bases from J, with 15 bases between. The CDR3 is 16 amino acids. The CDR3 loop reads CASSLRGGGKNTEAFF. In nucleotides, the CDR3 is TGTGCCAGCAGCTTACGGGGAGGGGGAAAAAACACTGAAGCTTTCTTT.

CDR3 DNA: TGTGCTAGTCGGGGACAGGGGGCCTACGAGCAGTACTTC. Translation gives CASRGQGAYEQYF. The chain carries TRBV12-5 and TRBJ2-7, with 11 bases fitting TRBD1. Germline V gives CDR1 LGHNT, CDR2 FRNRAP. Losses at the gene ends were 8 bases for V and 2 bases for J; bases not matched to a gene: 2. This CDR3 is built from 13 residues.

The chain employs TRBV19 and TRBJ1-5; 9 nucleotides line up with TRBD1. V lost 2 bases and J lost 5; bases outside the gene matches: 4. Germline V gene lookup returns CDR1 LNHDA and CDR2 SQIVND (reference sequence). This CDR3 is built from 15 residues. CDR3 residues: CASSIRQGGYQPQHF. DNA of the CDR3: TGTGCCAGTAGTATACGACAGGGGGGTTATCAGCCCCAGCATTTT.

This clone was seen a few times. The rearrangement uses TRBV29-1 and TRBJ1-1, with 7 bases fitting TRBD1. This CDR3 comprises 14 residues. Germline V gene lookup returns CDR1 SQVTM and CDR2 ANQGSEA. Unmatched junction bases numbered 7, after V lost 0 bases and J lost 6 bases. CDR3 sequence reads: CSVEDPQGGPEAFF. As DNA, the CDR3 is TGCAGCGTTGAAGACCCTCAGGGGGGCCCTGAAGCTTTCTTT.

About this clone: Other DNA sequences in the sample encode the same CDR3. V is TRBV7-2 and J is TRBJ1-2; TRBD1 matches at 8 bases. The ends lost 5 bases at V and 8 bases at J; junction bases unmatched: 4. The CDR3 is made up of 12 amino acids. Germline assignment: CDR1 SGHTA and CDR2 FQGNSA. CDR3 DNA: TGTGCCAGCAGCCCGGACAGGGTGGGCTACACCTTC. Amino acid sequence: CASSPDRVGYTF.